This T cell receptor (beta chain) is drawn from a study of blood T cell repertoires in COVID-19. The CDR3 runs 15 residues. Germline V gene data show CDR1 as SGHDN and CDR2 as FVKESK. J was trimmed by 6 bases and V by 6 bases; bases with no gene match: 9. Per the authors' pipeline: Amplification from reference gene primers served as the basis for estimated nucleated cell counts. Using immunoSEQ multiplex PCR, the repertoire was profiled, and TCRdb retains in-frame clones only, with some absent. For V, J and clone size, that table is used; D and trimming come from the DNA. This repertoire shows about 130,000 clones, approximately 84% found once; its top ten account for under 2.5%.

The chain has TRBV14 and TRBJ2-7; 12 nucleotides align to TRBD1. Sequencing was performed on peripheral blood. This receptor was identified in a man between 70 and 80 years old with acute or convalescent COVID-19. Written as DNA, the CDR3 is TGTGCCAGCAGGCACTCCGGGACAGGGGGCTCCGAGCAGTACTTC. This sequence encodes CASRHSGTGGSEQYF.